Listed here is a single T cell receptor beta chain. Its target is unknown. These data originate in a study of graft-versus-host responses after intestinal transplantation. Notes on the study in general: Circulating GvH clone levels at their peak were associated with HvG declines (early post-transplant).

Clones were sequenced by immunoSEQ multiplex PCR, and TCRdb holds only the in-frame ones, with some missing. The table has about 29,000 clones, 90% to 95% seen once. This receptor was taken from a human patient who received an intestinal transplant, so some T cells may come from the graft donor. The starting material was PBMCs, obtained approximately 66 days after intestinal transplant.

CDR3: CASSLLPGDIYGYTF. The CDR3 nucleotides are TGTGCCAGCAGCTTGTTGCCAGGGGATATATATGGCTACACCTTC. The V gene is TRBV7-8, the J gene TRBJ1-2; TRBD1 is a possible D gene (6 bases). The ends were cut back, 3 bases at V and 5 bases at J, with 16 bases in the middle. Germline values: CDR1 SGHVS, CDR2 FQNEAQ. The CDR3 consists of 15 residues.